This T cell receptor beta chain appears in the sequencing data of a study of blood T cell repertoires in COVID-19. Background on the study: The United States, Italy and Spain provided the acute and convalescent COVID-19 samples. T cells, B-cell-depleted T cells, or PBMCs supplied cDNA or gDNA.

CDR1 and CDR2 from the germline V gene are SGHRS and YFSETQ. The V end lost 4 bases, the J end lost 9 bases, and 23 bases lay between the germline ends. The CDR3 length is 15 residues. Some clones are missing from TCRdb's copy, which holds only in-frame ones; the method was immunoSEQ multiplex PCR. The sample has hundreds of thousands of clones, just under 85% seen once. This receptor was taken from an older man with acute or convalescent COVID-19. Specimen: peripheral blood. J is TRBJ2-7 and V is TRBV5-1, with D perhaps TRBD1 (6 bases). CDR3 coding DNA: TGCGCCAGCAGCCTCGAGACAGGAGAATTCCAACTGCAGTACTTC. Its translation is CASSLETGEFQLQYF.